The 24 T cell receptor beta chains given below trace back to one sample, sequenced in a study of blood T cell repertoires in COVID-19. Profiling relied on immunoSEQ multiplex PCR, and the TCRdb table lists in-frame clones only, not all of them. The sample has 9,500 to 15,000 clones, 72% seen once. The sequenced sample consisted of peripheral blood. These receptors were collected from a man in his 60s with COVID-19, enrolled during active disease.

The V gene is TRBV6-2 or TRBV6-3, the J gene TRBJ2-7; 7 bases agree with TRBD1. Germline V gene lookup returns CDR1 MNHEY and CDR2 SVGEGT. This CDR3 has 17 residues. J gave up 2 bases and V 6 bases, and 16 bases lay outside the gene matches. The CDR3 region has the DNA TGTGCCAGCAGCCAACCGCGTAGGAACAGGGGAACCTACGAGCAGTACGTC. Its translation is CASSQPRRNRGTYEQYV.

V usage is TRBV5-4 and J usage is TRBJ2-1; 8 nucleotides match TRBD2. The CDR3 is made up of 16 amino acids. Trimming took 1 base from V and 5 from J; bases not matched to a gene: 8. CDR1 SGHNT and CDR2 YYREEE come from the germline V gene (reference sequence). The CDR3 coding sequence is TGTGCCAGCAGCTTGTACGGGGGGGCCAGACACAATGAGCAGTTCTTC. As protein: CASSLYGGARHNEQFF.

This clone was observed a few times. The chain employs TRBV18 and TRBJ1-5; 7 bases agree with TRBD1. V gave up 3 bases and J gave up 8 bases; unmatched junction bases: 4. This CDR3 region has 13 residues. The germline CDR1 and CDR2 sequences are KGHSH and LQKENI. CDR3 sequence reads: CASSPPGGEPQHF. CDR3 nucleotides: TGTGCCAGCTCACCCCCAGGGGGAGAGCCCCAGCATTTT. Supplemented by reference TRBV18 and TRBJ1-5, the full variable domain reads NAGVMQNPRHLVRRRGQEARLRCSPMKGHSHVYWYRQLPEEGLKFMVYLQKENIIDESGMPKERFSAEFPKEGPSILRIQQVVRGDSAAYFCASSPPGGEPQHFGDGTRLSIL.

The chain joins TRBV5-1 to TRBJ2-4; TRBD1 aligns across 10 bases. Germline V gives CDR1 SGHRS, CDR2 YFSETQ. V lost 3 bases, J lost 3 bases, and 3 bases stayed unmatched. The CDR3 length is 15 residues. The CDR3: CASSSGQGDKNIQYF. The CDR3 DNA is TGCGCCAGCAGCTCTGGACAGGGGGACAAAAACATTCAGTACTTC.

In DNA, the CDR3 is TGTGCCAGCAGACCCGACACTTCATTCAATCAGCCCCAGCATTTT. Protein: CASRPDTSFNQPQHF. This chain connects TRBV28 to TRBJ1-5; D is uncertain. CDR1 is MDHEN, CDR2 SYDVKM, per germline. The germline V and J ends were trimmed by 6 bases and 3 bases, with 15 bases remaining between them. The CDR3 contains 15 residues.

This clone was counted a few times. The V gene is TRBV24-1, the J gene TRBJ2-3; 7 bases line up with TRBD2. Unmatched junction bases numbered 4, after V lost 3 bases and J lost 2 bases. Germline CDR1 is KGHDR and CDR2 is SFDVKD. The CDR3 sequence is 15 residues long. CDR3 DNA sequence: TGTGCCACCAGTGATCCGACTAGCCCCACAGATACGCAGTATTTT. Residues: CATSDPTSPTDTQYF.

The chain combines TRBV7-6 with TRBJ2-2, with a possible D match to TRBD1 (5 bases). V dropped 0 bases and J dropped 3 bases, with 8 bases sitting between them. The CDR3 length is 15 residues. CDR1 and CDR2 (germline): SGHVS, FNYEAQ. The DNA of the CDR3 is TGTGCCAGCAGCTTAGCAGGGGTTCACACCGGGGAGCTGTTTTTT. This gives the protein CASSLAGVHTGELFF.

This clone was detected once. The V gene is TRBV5-1, the J gene TRBJ2-7; TRBD2 matches 7 bases. V shed 0 bases, J shed 0 bases, and the junction held 6 bases outside the gene matches. This CDR3 spans 16 amino acids. Germline values: CDR1 SGHRS, CDR2 YFSETQ. CDR3 protein: CASSLGLALSSYEQYF. Written as DNA, the CDR3 is TGCGCCAGCAGCTTGGGACTAGCCCTTTCCTCCTACGAGCAGTACTTC.

As for this clone: The junction differs from germline at one of its ends, possibly a read error. V gene TRBV6-6 combines with J gene TRBJ2-7; 12 positions agree with TRBD1. The CDR3 has 13 residues. The germline CDR1 and CDR2 sequences are MNHNY and SVGAGI (reference sequence). The CDR3 reads CASSSPGQGAWIF. The CDR3 nucleotides read TGTGCCAGCAGTTCACCGGGACAGGGGGCTTGGATCTTC.

The V call is TRBV6-2 or TRBV6-3, the J call TRBJ1-1; D remains unclear. Germline CDR1 and CDR2: MNHEY and SVGEGT. V was pared by 2 bases and J by 3 bases, with 7 bases between. The CDR3 loop spans 13 amino acids. As DNA, the CDR3 is TGTGCCAGCAGTTACCGGGTGGACACTGAAGCTTTCTTT. Translated, it gives CASSYRVDTEAFF.

The rearrangement joins TRBV11-3 to TRBJ2-3; TRBD1 is a possible D gene (5 bases). The ends were cut back, 2 bases at V and 2 bases at J, with 11 bases in the middle. The CDR3 is 15 residues long. Per the germline V gene, CDR1 is SGHNT and CDR2 is YENEEA. CDR3 nucleotides: TGTGCCAGCAGCTTAAGGCAGGGAATCACAGATACGCAGTATTTT. It specifies CASSLRQGITDTQYF.

This sequence joins TRBV12-5 and TRBJ2-1; tentative D call: TRBD1 (5 bases). CDR1 is LGHNT, CDR2 FRNRAP, per germline. The CDR3 covers 13 residues. With 0 bases removed from V and 10 bases from J, the gap between germline ends came to 10 bases. CDR3 nucleotide sequence: TGTGCTAGTGGTTTGGTACAGGATCGAGAGCAGTTCTTC. Amino acids: CASGLVQDREQFF.

By sample share, this clone is medium-sized. The V and J genes are TRBV30 and TRBJ1-2; no clear D. This CDR3 spans 14 amino acids. V lost 2 bases, J lost 3 bases, and 13 bases lay in between. CDR1 GTSNPN and CDR2 SVGIG come from the germline V gene (reference sequence). CDR3 DNA sequence: TGTGCCTGGAGTCCGAGGCCCGGAGACTATGGCTACACCTTC. This sequence encodes CAWSPRPGDYGYTF.

This clone was seen a handful of times. The V call is TRBV3-1 (or the pseudogene TRBV3-2), the J call TRBJ2-7, with 8 bases that match TRBD2. Germline CDR1 reads LGHDT; CDR2 reads YNNKEL (reference sequence). The CDR3 runs to 15 residues. V dropped 0 bases and J dropped 4; count of bases not matched to a gene: 5. The CDR3 here is CASSQDERGRYEQYF. CDR3 bases: TGTGCCAGCAGCCAAGATGAGCGGGGGAGATACGAGCAGTACTTC.

V and J are TRBV5-4 and TRBJ2-7; tentative D call: TRBD1 (6 bases). Trimming shortened V by 3 bases and J by 1 base, and 14 bases separated the two germline ends. The CDR3 is made up of 15 amino acids. The V gene's germline CDR1 is SGHNT and CDR2 YYREEE (reference sequence). The CDR3 nucleotides read TGTGCCAGCAGCTCTTACCGGGACACTTCCTACGAGCAGTACTTC. As protein: CASSSYRDTSYEQYF.

The CDR3 loop is CASSQGGRDTYEQYF. The CDR3 DNA follows: TGTGCCAGCAGCCAAGGGGGGAGGGATACCTACGAGCAGTACTTC. The J gene is TRBJ2-7, the V gene TRBV3-1 (or the pseudogene TRBV3-2); 7 bases align to TRBD2. This CDR3 region has 15 residues. The ends lost 1 base at V and 2 bases at J; junction bases unmatched: 5. Germline values: CDR1 LGHDT, CDR2 YNNKEL (reference sequence).

V gene TRBV5-4 combines with J gene TRBJ1-5, with D tentatively TRBD1 (6 bases). The germline gives CDR1 SGHNT, CDR2 YYREEE (reference sequence). V gave up 0 bases and J gave up 0 bases, with 16 bases separating them. This CDR3 is built from 18 residues. The CDR3 is CASSLGRQGSISNQPQHF. In DNA, the CDR3 is TGTGCCAGCAGCTTGGGAAGGCAGGGGTCGATTAGCAATCAGCCCCAGCATTTT.

The CDR3 region is CASSLGQGTGELFF. CDR3 DNA sequence: TGCGCCAGCAGCCTGGGACAGGGGACCGGGGAGCTGTTTTTT. This chain uses TRBV5-1 with TRBJ2-2, with 10 nucleotides matching TRBD1. Germline assignment: CDR1 SGHRS and CDR2 YFSETQ. The CDR3 spans 14 residues. Trimming at V came to 4 bases and at J to 5 bases, leaving 2 bases not matched to a gene.

This rearrangement joins TRBV7-2 to TRBJ2-1; TRBD2 aligns across 8 bases. V gave up 4 bases and J gave up 10 bases; unmatched junction bases: 3. Germline CDR1 SGHTA, CDR2 FQGNSA. The CDR3 runs to 12 residues. CDR3 amino acids: CASSWTSLEQFF. The CDR3 DNA is TGTGCCAGCAGCTGGACTAGCTTAGAGCAGTTCTTC.

The chain combines TRBV19 with TRBJ1-2; 8 bases match TRBD1. Germline loops: CDR1 LNHDA, CDR2 SQIVND (reference sequence). The CDR3 extends over 14 amino acids. After removal of 7 bases from V and 6 bases from J, the junction contained 10 bases not matched to a gene. This chain's CDR3 is CASTASDRANGYTF. As DNA, the CDR3 is TGTGCCAGTACCGCCTCGGACAGGGCCAATGGCTACACCTTC. Complete variable domain (other parts from reference TRBV19 and TRBJ1-2): DGGITQSPKYLFRKEGQNVTLSCEQNLNHDAMYWYRQDPGQGLRLIYYSQIVNDFQKGDIAEGYSVSREKKESFPLTVTSAQKNPTAFYLCASTASDRANGYTFGSGTRLTVV.

The chain carries TRBV24-1 and TRBJ2-5, with D maybe TRBD1 (5 bases). CDR1 is KGHDR, CDR2 SFDVKD, per germline. This CDR3 has 16 residues. V was clipped by 3 bases and J by 5 bases, with 18 bases between them. CDR3 loop: CATSDGQTSSSETQYF. CDR3 DNA: TGTGCCACCAGTGATGGACAAACAAGCTCATCGGAGACCCAGTACTTC.

V and J are TRBV19 and TRBJ1-5; D gene uncertain. In germline, CDR1 is LNHDA, CDR2 SQIVND (reference sequence). Trimming stripped 3 bases from V and 7 bases from J, with 16 bases between. There are 15 residues in the CDR3. CDR3 loop: CASSIGESPRQPQHF. In DNA form, the CDR3 reads TGTGCCAGTAGTATTGGGGAGTCCCCTCGGCAGCCCCAGCATTTT.

The chain employs TRBV7-2 and TRBJ1-2; 8 bases fit TRBD1. The CDR3 extends over 15 amino acids. With V trimmed by 2 bases and J by 5 bases, 7 bases remained unmatched. Germline CDR1 and CDR2: SGHTA and FQGNSA. This CDR3 reads CASSLTGQGGYGYTF. DNA for the CDR3: TGTGCCAGCAGCTTAACCGGACAGGGCGGGTATGGCTACACCTTC.

This chain links TRBV7-9 with TRBJ2-1, with D perhaps TRBD2 (5 bases). The germline V gene encodes CDR1 SEHNR and CDR2 FQNEAQ (reference sequence). V lost 1 base, J lost 5 bases, and 12 bases lay in between. The CDR3 extends over 15 amino acids. The CDR3 protein is CASSLDSGRDNEQFF. The CDR3 nucleotides read TGTGCCAGCAGCTTAGACAGCGGAAGAGACAATGAGCAGTTCTTC.